This T cell receptor beta chain was captured by sequencing in a study of spatial heterogeneity in lung cancer. Whole-study context: The study observed each unique TCR and UMI combination more than ten times on average in raw reads.

Noted time point: sample taken at primary tumor resection. Material for sequencing was whole RNA from tumor, nontumor lung or frozen PBMC, left unsorted. The donors, approximately 66 patients with untreated early-stage non-small cell lung cancer, provided the samples. Many counts were recorded for this clonotype. A unique molecular identifier was attached to every TCR cDNA molecule. TCRdb re-called the 5' RACE reads with MiXCR, one entry per CDR3 protein. Among some 100,000 distinct CDR3 sequences listed, around 8.6% were seen once. The sequence was obtained from a male donor with early-stage non-small cell lung cancer. The source material was PBMCs, sampled at surgery.

CDR3 amino acids: CASSPGLGNQPQHF. CDR3 in DNA: TGTGCCAGCTCACCGGGGTTAGGAAATCAGCCCCAGCATTTT. V gene TRBV18 combines with J gene TRBJ1-5, with D uncertain. V dropped 3 bases and J dropped 4 bases, with 10 bases sitting between them. The germline V gene has CDR1 KGHSH and CDR2 LQKENI. The CDR3 is 14 residues long.